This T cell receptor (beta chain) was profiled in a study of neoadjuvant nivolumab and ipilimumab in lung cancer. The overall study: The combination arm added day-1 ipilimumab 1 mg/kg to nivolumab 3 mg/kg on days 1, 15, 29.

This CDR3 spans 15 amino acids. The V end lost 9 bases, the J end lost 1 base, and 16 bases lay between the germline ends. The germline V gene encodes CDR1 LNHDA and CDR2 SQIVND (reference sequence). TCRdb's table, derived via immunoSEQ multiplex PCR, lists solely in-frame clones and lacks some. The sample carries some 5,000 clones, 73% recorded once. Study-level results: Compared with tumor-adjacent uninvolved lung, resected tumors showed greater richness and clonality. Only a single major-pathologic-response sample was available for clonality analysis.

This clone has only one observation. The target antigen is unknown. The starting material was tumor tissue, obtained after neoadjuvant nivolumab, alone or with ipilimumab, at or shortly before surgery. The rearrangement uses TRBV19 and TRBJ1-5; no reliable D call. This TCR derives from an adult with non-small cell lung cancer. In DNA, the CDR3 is TGTGCCAGCATACTGGACGGAAGAAGCAATCAGCCCCAGCATTTT. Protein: CASILDGRSNQPQHF.